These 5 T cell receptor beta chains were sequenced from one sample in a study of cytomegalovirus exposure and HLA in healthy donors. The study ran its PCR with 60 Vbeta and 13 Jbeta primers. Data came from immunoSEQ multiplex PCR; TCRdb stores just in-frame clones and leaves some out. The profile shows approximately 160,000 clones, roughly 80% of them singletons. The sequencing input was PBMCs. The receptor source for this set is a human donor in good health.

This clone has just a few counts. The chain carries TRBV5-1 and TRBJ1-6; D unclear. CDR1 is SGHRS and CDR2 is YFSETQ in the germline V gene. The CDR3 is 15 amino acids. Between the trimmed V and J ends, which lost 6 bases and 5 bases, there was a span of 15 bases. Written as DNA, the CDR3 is TGCGCCAGCACACGAGGGAGTATGAATAATTCACCCCTCCACTTT. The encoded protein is CASTRGSMNNSPLHF.

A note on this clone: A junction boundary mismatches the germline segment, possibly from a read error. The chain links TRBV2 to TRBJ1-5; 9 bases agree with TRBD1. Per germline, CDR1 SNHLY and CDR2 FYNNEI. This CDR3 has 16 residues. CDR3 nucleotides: TGTGCCAGCAGTGAATCTTACGGACAGGGGACTCAGCCCCAGAATTTT. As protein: CASSESYGQGTQPQNF. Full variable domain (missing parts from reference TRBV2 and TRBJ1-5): EPEVTQTPSHQVTQMGQEVILRCVPISNHLYFYWYRQILGQKVEFLVSFYNNEISEKSEIFDDQFSVERPDGSNFTLKIRSTKLEDSAMYFCASSESYGQGTQPQNFGDGTRLSIL.

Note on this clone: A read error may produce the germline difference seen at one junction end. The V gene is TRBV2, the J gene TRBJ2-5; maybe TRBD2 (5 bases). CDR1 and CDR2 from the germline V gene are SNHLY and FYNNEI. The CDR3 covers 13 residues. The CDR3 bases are TGTGCCAGCACGGCGAGCGGTGAAGAAACCCAGTACTTC. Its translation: CASTASGEETQYF.

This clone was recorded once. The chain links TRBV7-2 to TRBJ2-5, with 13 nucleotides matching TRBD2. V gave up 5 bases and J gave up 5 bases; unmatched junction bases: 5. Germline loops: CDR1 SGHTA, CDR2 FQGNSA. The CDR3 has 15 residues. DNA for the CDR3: TGTGCCAGCAGCCGAACTAGCGGGGGGGCGGAGACCCAGTACTTC. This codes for CASSRTSGGAETQYF. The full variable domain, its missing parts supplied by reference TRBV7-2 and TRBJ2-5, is GAGVSQSPSNKVTEKGKDVELRCDPISGHTALYWYRQSLGQGLEFLIYFQGNSAPDKSGLPSDRFSAERTGGSVSTLTIQRTQQEDSAVYLCASSRTSGGAETQYFGPGTRLLVL.

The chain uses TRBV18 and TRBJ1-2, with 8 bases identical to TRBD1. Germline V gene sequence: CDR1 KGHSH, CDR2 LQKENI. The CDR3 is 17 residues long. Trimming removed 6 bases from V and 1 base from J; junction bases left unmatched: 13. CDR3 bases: TGTGCCAGCTCCCCAGGACAGGGACCCTTTATTAACTATGGCTACACCTTC. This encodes CASSPGQGPFINYGYTF.